The T cell receptor beta chain under discussion was sequenced for a study of blood T cell repertoires in COVID-19. TCRdb's table, derived via immunoSEQ multiplex PCR, lists solely in-frame clones and lacks some. The sample holds about 210,000 clones, around 87% seen once. V was pared by 6 bases and J by 1 base, with 4 bases of the junction left unmatched. Looked up from germline, CDR1 is SNHLY and CDR2 is FYNNEI. This CDR3 region has 15 residues. The chain couples TRBV2 to TRBJ2-5, with 11 bases that match TRBD2. Sequencing used PBMCs or T cells enriched from blood (not recorded which). The TCR originated in a woman in her thirties or forties in a cohort exposed to, infected with or recovered from COVID-19 (not recorded which). The CDR3 DNA reads TGTGCCAGCAGACTTAGCGGGGGGGCCCAAGAGACCCAGTACTTC. As protein: CASRLSGGAQETQYF. The full variable domain, in which reference TRBV2 and TRBJ2-5 provide the parts outside the CDR3, is EPEVTQTPSHQVTQMGQEVILRCVPISNHLYFYWYRQILGQKVEFLVSFYNNEISEKSEIFDDQFSVERPDGSNFTLKIRSTKLEDSAMYFCASRLSGGAQETQYFGPGTRLLVL.